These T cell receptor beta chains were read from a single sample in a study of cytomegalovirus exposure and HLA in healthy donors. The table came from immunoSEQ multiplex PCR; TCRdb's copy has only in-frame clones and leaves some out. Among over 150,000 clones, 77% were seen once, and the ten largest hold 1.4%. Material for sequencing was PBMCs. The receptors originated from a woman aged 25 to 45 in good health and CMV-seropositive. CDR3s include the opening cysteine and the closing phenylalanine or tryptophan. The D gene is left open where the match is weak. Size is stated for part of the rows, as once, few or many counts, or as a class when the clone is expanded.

CDR3 DNA: TGTGCCAGCAGCTACCGAACCGGGACAGGGGCGTTGGCGACTGAAGCTTTCTTT
CDR3 protein: CASSYRTGTGALATEAFF
D gene: TRBD1
V gene: TRBV7-9
J gene: TRBJ1-1
clone size: few

CDR3 DNA: TGTGCCTGGGGAGCGCTTACCAATGAGCAGTTCTTC
CDR3 protein: CAWGALTNEQFF
D gene: .
V gene: TRBV30
J gene: TRBJ2-1
clone size: .

CDR3 DNA: TGTGCCAGCAAGGGGGACAGGAACTATGGCTACACCTTC
CDR3 protein: CASKGDRNYGYTF
D gene: .
V gene: TRBV21-1
J gene: TRBJ1-2
clone size: few

CDR3 DNA: TGTGCCAGCGATCTAAGGGCGGCGGGAGGCGCAGATACGCAGTATTTT
CDR3 protein: CASDLRAAGGADTQYF
D gene: TRBD2
V gene: TRBV7-3
J gene: TRBJ2-3
clone size: .

CDR3 DNA: TGTGCCATCAGTGACCCCCGACAGCTAGAGACCCAGTACTTC
CDR3 protein: CAISDPRQLETQYF
D gene: .
V gene: TRBV10-3
J gene: TRBJ2-5
clone size: .

CDR3 DNA: TGTGCCAGCAGCTTATTTGGGCGACTAGCGGTTCATGACACAGATACGCAGTATTTT
CDR3 protein: CASSLFGRLAVHDTDTQYF
D gene: TRBD2
V gene: TRBV7-3
J gene: TRBJ2-3
clone size: once

CDR3 DNA: TGTGCCAGCACTATGACAGGGGGCAGTGGAAACACCATATATTTT
CDR3 protein: CASTMTGGSGNTIYF
D gene: TRBD1
V gene: TRBV6-5
J gene: TRBJ1-3
clone size: .

CDR3 DNA: TGTGCCAGCAGTTACTCGGGTAGCGGGTCCTACGAGCAGTACTTC
CDR3 protein: CASSYSGSGSYEQYF
D gene: TRBD2
V gene: TRBV6-5
J gene: TRBJ2-7
clone size: once

CDR3 DNA: TGCGCCAGCAGCTCGACCAGGGACTCCTACGAGCAGTACTTC
CDR3 protein: CASSSTRDSYEQYF
D gene: .
V gene: TRBV5-1
J gene: TRBJ2-7
clone size: .

CDR3 DNA: TGTGCCAGCAGTGTGCCAGGGACAGGGGGCAATCAGCCCCAGCATTTT
CDR3 protein: CASSVPGTGGNQPQHF
D gene: TRBD1
V gene: TRBV28
J gene: TRBJ1-5
clone size: .

CDR3 DNA: TGTGCCAGTAGGGCTAGCGGGAGGGCCTCCTACAATGAGCAGTTCTTC
CDR3 protein: CASRASGRASYNEQFF
D gene: TRBD2
V gene: TRBV27
J gene: TRBJ2-1
clone size: .

CDR3 DNA: TGTGCCAGCAGCTTGGTCTTGCGACTTGCAACTAATGAAAAACTGTTTTTT
CDR3 protein: CASSLVLRLATNEKLFF
D gene: .
V gene: TRBV5-8
J gene: TRBJ1-4
clone size: .

CDR3 DNA: TGTGCCAGCAGCGTAGGGCAGGGGGCCTACAATGAGCAGTTCTTC
CDR3 protein: CASSVGQGAYNEQFF
D gene: TRBD1
V gene: TRBV9
J gene: TRBJ2-1
clone size: .

CDR3 DNA: TGCAGCGGATGGACTGGATCTGGAAACACCATATATTTT
CDR3 protein: CSGWTGSGNTIYF
D gene: .
V gene: TRBV29-1
J gene: TRBJ1-3
clone size: once

CDR3 DNA: TGTGCCAGCAGTCTTCGGTGGGACAGGGGAACTCTAGCCAAAAACATTCAGTACTTC
CDR3 protein: CASSLRWDRGTLAKNIQYF
D gene: TRBD1
V gene: TRBV28
J gene: TRBJ2-4
clone size: .

CDR3 DNA: TGTGCCAGCAGCTTCCAGGGGGTGAACACTGAAGCTTTCTTT
CDR3 protein: CASSFQGVNTEAFF
D gene: TRBD1
V gene: TRBV5-6
J gene: TRBJ1-1
clone size: few

CDR3 DNA: TGTGCCAGCAGTTACGGGGCAGGCCTTTACAATGAGCAGTTCTTC
CDR3 protein: CASSYGAGLYNEQFF
D gene: .
V gene: TRBV6-6
J gene: TRBJ2-1
clone size: .

CDR3 DNA: TGTGCCAGCAGCTCGACAGGGGGCGCGAACACCGGGGAGCTGTTTTTT
CDR3 protein: CASSSTGGANTGELFF
D gene: TRBD1
V gene: TRBV7-3
J gene: TRBJ2-2
clone size: .

CDR3 DNA: TGTGCCAGCAGCCTTAGCGGGTCTATTGAGCAGTTCTTC
CDR3 protein: CASSLSGSIEQFF
D gene: TRBD2
V gene: TRBV7-9
J gene: TRBJ2-1
clone size: .

CDR3 DNA: TGTGCCAGCAGCTTCGGGACACTTAACTATGGCTACACCTTC
CDR3 protein: CASSFGTLNYGYTF
D gene: .
V gene: TRBV5-6
J gene: TRBJ1-2
clone size: .

CDR3 DNA: TGTGCCAGCAGACTACCCCAGGGTTCGCGCTACACCTTC
CDR3 protein: CASRLPQGSRYTF
D gene: .
V gene: TRBV11-2
J gene: TRBJ1-2
clone size: few

CDR3 DNA: TGTGCCAGCAGTTTGCCCTTAGCGGGAGTCTACGAGCAGTACTTC
CDR3 protein: CASSLPLAGVYEQYF
D gene: TRBD2
V gene: TRBV28
J gene: TRBJ2-7
clone size: .

CDR3 DNA: TGTGCCAGCAGCCAAGAGGTGGGAGTCACAGATACGCAGTATTTT
CDR3 protein: CASSQEVGVTDTQYF
D gene: .
V gene: TRBV4-2
J gene: TRBJ2-3
clone size: .

CDR3 DNA: TGCGCCAGCAGTGATTCCTATTGGGGGGACGGCTACACCTTC
CDR3 protein: CASSDSYWGDGYTF
D gene: .
V gene: TRBV10-2
J gene: TRBJ1-2
clone size: .

CDR3 DNA: TGTGCCACCCGGGCGACGACAGCGAAGGACTATGGCTACACCTTC
CDR3 protein: CATRATTAKDYGYTF
D gene: .
V gene: TRBV10-3
J gene: TRBJ1-2
clone size: .

CDR3 DNA: TGCAGCGTTGAATTGGGGGGAATAACCAAAAACATTCAGTACTTC
CDR3 protein: CSVELGGITKNIQYF
D gene: .
V gene: TRBV29-1
J gene: TRBJ2-4
clone size: .

CDR3 DNA: TGCAGCGTTGAAGCGGTAGCAGGCAGGGGCTACGAGCAGTACTTC
CDR3 protein: CSVEAVAGRGYEQYF
D gene: .
V gene: TRBV29-1
J gene: TRBJ2-7
clone size: .